The source of this T cell receptor (beta chain) is a study of blood T cell repertoires in COVID-19. Overall study: Donors in the United States, Italy and Spain gave samples during acute or convalescent COVID-19. Sources were T cells, B-cell-depleted T cells, or PBMCs; the material itself was cDNA or gDNA.

In the original workflow: Reference gene primer amplification gave nucleated cell count estimates. Profiling relied on immunoSEQ multiplex PCR, and the TCRdb table lists in-frame clones only, not all of them. Clone size and V and J calls were adopted from that table, with D and trimming inferred from the DNA. The repertoire has about 120,000 clones, around 80% of them found once; the top ten carry just under 7.5%. The receptor was derived from a man in his 70s with active or convalescent COVID-19. Sequencing input: peripheral blood.

In DNA, the CDR3 is TGTGCCAGCAGCCCCCTGGAGGGGAAGCAGTTCTTC. Its protein product is CASSPLEGKQFF. The J gene is TRBJ2-1, the V gene TRBV7-2, with D perhaps TRBD2 (6 bases). Trimming took 5 bases from V and 11 from J, leaving 13 bases between them. This CDR3 contains 12 residues. CDR1 and CDR2 from the germline V gene are SGHTA and FQGNSA.